Following are 30 T cell receptor beta chains from one sample sequenced in a study of T cells after posttransplantation cyclophosphamide. Cyclophosphamide on days +3 and +4 followed busulfan-fludarabine conditioning and a marrow graft. Here immunoSEQ multiplex PCR was the method, and the copy in TCRdb shows in-frame clones only, minus some. This sample has about 40,000 clones; around 91% occur once, and the top ten carry less than 2.5%. The sample here was PBMCs, taken about 64 days after allogeneic stem cell transplant with posttransplant cyclophosphamide. The receptors derive from a male patient aged 60-69 years who received an allogeneic stem cell transplant from a related donor and was CMV-positive. Some T cells may be supplied by the graft donor.

This chain links TRBV7-2 with TRBJ2-1, with 8 bases aligning to TRBD1. Germline V gene sequence: CDR1 SGHTA, CDR2 FQGNSA. The CDR3 contains 15 residues. J lost 4 bases, V lost 5 bases, and 7 bases had no gene match. CDR3 DNA: TGTGCCAGCAGCGACAGGGGACTGCAGTACAATGAGCAGTTCTTC. It codes for CASSDRGLQYNEQFF.

The J gene is TRBJ2-5, the V gene TRBV5-6; 8 nucleotides agree with TRBD2. The CDR3 runs to 15 residues. Germline lookup yields CDR1 SGHDT and CDR2 YYEEEE. The V segment lost 2 bases and the J segment 5 bases; nucleotides outside the gene matches: 8. The CDR3 DNA reads as TGTGCCAGCAGCTTAGACGGGGGGGCCCTTGAGACCCAGTACTTC. It translates to CASSLDGGALETQYF. Complete variable domain (other parts from reference TRBV5-6 and TRBJ2-5): DAGVTQSPTHLIKTRGQQVTLRCSPKSGHDTVSWYQQALGQGPQFIFQYYEEEERQRGNFPDRFSGHQFPNYSSELNVNALLLGDSALYLCASSLDGGALETQYFGPGTRLLVL.

The rearrangement links TRBV2 to TRBJ1-1, with D perhaps TRBD1 (5 bases). This CDR3 is built from 13 residues. Germline CDR1 is SNHLY and CDR2 is FYNNEI. The V end was cut by 8 bases, the J end by 9 bases, with 19 bases between. The CDR3 bases are TGTGCCAGCGGCTCTGACAGCTACACCCAAGCTTTCTTT. This codes for CASGSDSYTQAFF.

The rearrangement joins TRBV6-1 to TRBJ1-2; D unclear. The germline V and J ends were trimmed by 0 bases and 7 bases, with 18 bases remaining between them. The CDR3 loop spans 16 amino acids. Germline values: CDR1 MNHNS, CDR2 SASEGT. The CDR3 is CASSEALTVQTAGYTF. CDR3 in DNA: TGTGCCAGCAGTGAAGCGCTCACAGTTCAGACGGCTGGCTACACCTTC.

The CDR3 spells CASSFGLAGPNTGELFF. CDR3 DNA sequence: TGTGCCAGCAGCTTTGGACTAGCGGGACCGAACACCGGGGAGCTGTTTTTT. The rearrangement joins TRBV5-4 to TRBJ2-2, with 12 bases lining up with TRBD2. The CDR3 spans 17 residues. V lost 2 bases to trimming and J lost 0 bases; unmatched junction nucleotides: 2. Germline assignment: CDR1 SGHNT and CDR2 YYREEE (reference sequence).

In this sample, this clone turned up once. V is TRBV5-4 and J is TRBJ2-2, with 7 nucleotides matching TRBD1. CDR1 is SGHNT, CDR2 YYREEE, per germline (reference sequence). The J segment lost 5 bases and the V segment lost 4 bases, leaving 5 bases of the junction unmatched. The CDR3 consists of 14 residues. CDR3 sequence: CASSDRVGTGELFF. In nucleotides, the CDR3 is TGTGCCAGCAGCGACAGGGTCGGAACCGGGGAGCTGTTTTTT. Variable domain in full (rest from reference TRBV5-4 and TRBJ2-2): ETGVTQSPTHLIKTRGQQVTLRCSSQSGHNTVSWYQQALGQGPQFIFQYYREEENGRGNFPPRFSGLQFPNYSSELNVNALELDDSALYLCASSDRVGTGELFFGEGSRLTVL.

V usage is TRBV30 and J usage is TRBJ2-6; D gene unclear. The CDR3 covers 15 residues. Germline assignment: CDR1 GTSNPN and CDR2 SVGIG (reference sequence). Trimming stripped 2 bases from V and 0 bases from J, with 8 bases between. The CDR3 DNA sequence: TGTGCCTGGAGTCGCAGGCTCTCTGGGGCCAACGTCCTGACTTTC. Its translation is CAWSRRLSGANVLTF.

The chain joins TRBV4-2 to TRBJ1-2; perhaps TRBD1 as D (6 bases). Germline-derived CDR1 and CDR2 are LGHNA and YNFKEQ. The CDR3 is made up of 13 amino acids. Trimming stripped 0 bases from V and 8 bases from J, with 10 bases between. The CDR3 here is CASSQEGAGGYTF. Written as DNA, the CDR3 is TGTGCCAGCAGCCAAGAGGGGGCTGGGGGCTACACCTTC.

This clone was seen just once. J is TRBJ1-6 and V is TRBV11-3, with D tentatively TRBD1 (6 bases). The CDR3 length is 13 residues. CDR1 is SGHNT and CDR2 is YENEEA in the germline V gene. V lost 9 bases and J 11 bases, leaving 17 bases between the germline ends. In DNA form, the CDR3 reads TGTGCCAGGAGAACAGGGTTGGAAACACCCCTCCACTTT. Translation gives CARRTGLETPLHF.

This clone was counted a single time. The chain joins TRBV5-1 to TRBJ2-4, with TRBD2 matching 10 bases. From germline, CDR1 is SGHRS and CDR2 YFSETQ. V was pared by 4 bases and J by 7 bases, with 8 bases of the junction left unmatched. The CDR3 contains 15 residues. The CDR3 nucleotides read TGCGCCAGCAGCCGAAGCGGGGGGGAAGGGAACATTCAGTACTTC. Translation: CASSRSGGEGNIQYF.

J is TRBJ1-6 and V is TRBV13; D uncertain. This CDR3 is built from 14 residues. In germline, CDR1 is PRHDT, CDR2 FYEKMQ (reference sequence). The V end lost 5 bases, the J end lost 13 bases, and 18 bases lay between the germline ends. The chain's CDR3 is CASSHYGVWAPLHF. The DNA for the CDR3 is TGTGCCAGCAGCCACTACGGGGTCTGGGCTCCCCTCCACTTT. The full variable domain, in which reference TRBV13 and TRBJ1-6 provide the parts outside the CDR3, is AAGVIQSPRHLIKEKRETATLKCYPIPRHDTVYWYQQGPGQDPQFLISFYEKMQSDKGSIPDRFSAQQFSDYHSELNMSSLELGDSALYFCASSHYGVWAPLHFGNGTRLTVT.

The V and J genes are TRBV11-3 and TRBJ2-3, with 7 positions matching TRBD1. Germline CDR1 reads SGHNT; CDR2 reads YENEEA. Unmatched junction bases numbered 8, after V lost 5 bases and J lost 6 bases. CDR3 length equals 14 residues. CDR3 nucleotide sequence: TGTGCCAGCAGCCCCCACAGGGGTTGGGATACGCAGTATTTT. It encodes CASSPHRGWDTQYF.

The CDR3 loop is CASSFSGRGEQYF. DNA for the CDR3: TGTGCCAGCAGCTTTTCAGGGCGCGGCGAGCAGTACTTC. This chain connects TRBV5-8 to TRBJ2-7; possibly TRBD1 for D (5 bases). This CDR3 is built from 13 residues. The ends were cut back, 2 bases at V and 6 bases at J, with 12 bases in the middle. The V gene's germline CDR1 is SGHTS and CDR2 YDEGEE. The variable domain in full, with the rest retrieved from reference TRBV5-8 and TRBJ2-7, is EAGVTQSPTHLIKTRGQQATLRCSPISGHTSVYWYQQALGLGLQFLLWYDEGEERNRGNFPPRFSGRQFPNYSSELNVNALELEDSALYLCASSFSGRGEQYFGPGTRLTVT.

In its sample, this clone was seen once. The chain links TRBV7-9 to TRBJ2-3; 10 nucleotides agree with TRBD1. The V and J ends lost 11 bases and 3 bases, in that order; junction bases with no gene match: 8. The CDR3 sequence is 14 residues long. CDR1 SEHNR and CDR2 FQNEAQ come from the germline V gene (reference sequence). The CDR3 spells CAGGDRGFTDTQYF. The CDR3 DNA is TGTGCCGGCGGGGACAGGGGATTTACAGATACGCAGTATTTT.

The V gene is TRBV19, the J gene TRBJ2-1; 9 bases map to TRBD2. Germline lookup yields CDR1 LNHDA and CDR2 SQIVND (reference sequence). The CDR3 is 14 amino acids. The junction had 1 base not matched to a gene; V was cut back by 7 bases and J by 0 bases. The CDR3 reads CASKAGGSYNEQFF. The CDR3 DNA reads as TGTGCCAGTAAAGCGGGGGGCTCCTACAATGAGCAGTTCTTC.

The chain carries TRBV5-5 and TRBJ2-2; D is perhaps TRBD1 (6 bases). The CDR3 sequence is 14 residues long. Germline V gene sequence: CDR1 SGHKS, CDR2 YYEKEE (reference sequence). The V and J ends lost 0 bases and 7 bases respectively, with 10 bases between them. CDR3 nucleotide sequence: TGTGCCAGCAGCTTGGGGACAGCCGGCGGGGAGCTGTTTTTT. As protein: CASSLGTAGGELFF.

V usage is TRBV30 and J usage is TRBJ1-1, with a possible D match to TRBD1 (5 bases). Germline CDR1 reads GTSNPN; CDR2 reads SVGIG (reference sequence). Deletions cut 8 bases from V and 0 bases from J, with 10 bases between. The CDR3 covers 12 residues. CDR3 protein: CAGGTVNTEAFF. The CDR3 DNA reads TGTGCCGGGGGGACGGTGAACACTGAAGCTTTCTTT.

The chain links TRBV15 to TRBJ1-1; perhaps TRBD1 as D (5 bases). This CDR3 is 12 amino acids long. Germline loops: CDR1 LNHNV, CDR2 YYDKDF (reference sequence). V was clipped by 1 base and J by 8 bases, with 8 bases between them. This chain's CDR3 is CATSRVTGEAFF. In DNA form, the CDR3 reads TGTGCCACCAGCAGAGTAACAGGAGAAGCTTTCTTT.

The chain joins TRBV7-6 to TRBJ2-7; D is perhaps TRBD1 (6 bases). Per the germline V gene, CDR1 is SGHVS and CDR2 is FNYEAQ. Trimming cost V 5 bases and J 0 bases, with 8 bases left between them. This CDR3 is built from 13 residues. CDR3 amino acids: CASSQGSSYEQYF. The CDR3 DNA follows: TGTGCCAGCAGCCAGGGGAGCTCCTACGAGCAGTACTTC.

The V call is TRBV2, the J call TRBJ1-6, with D unresolved. The V gene's germline CDR1 is SNHLY and CDR2 FYNNEI. The CDR3 runs 16 residues. V was shortened by 8 bases and J by 2 bases, with 16 bases between the two germline ends. As DNA, the CDR3 is TGTGCCAGCCCCCCCTTAGCCCGCGCCTATAATTCACCCCTCCACTTT. Protein sequence: CASPPLARAYNSPLHF.

This clone was detected a few times. The genes are TRBV19 and TRBJ2-7; the match to TRBD1 covers 7 bases. Per germline, CDR1 LNHDA and CDR2 SQIVND (reference sequence). The CDR3 runs to 13 residues. The V gene end was trimmed by 6 bases and the J gene end by 1 base; junction bases not matched to a gene: 3. The CDR3 bases are TGTGCCAGTAGATCGACAGGGTCCTACGAGCAGTACTTC. It yields the protein CASRSTGSYEQYF. The full variable domain, its missing parts supplied by reference TRBV19 and TRBJ2-7, is DGGITQSPKYLFRKEGQNVTLSCEQNLNHDAMYWYRQDPGQGLRLIYYSQIVNDFQKGDIAEGYSVSREKKESFPLTVTSAQKNPTAFYLCASRSTGSYEQYFGPGTRLTVT.

This clone has just a few counts. The rearrangement links TRBV30 to TRBJ1-2; D may be TRBD1 (6 bases). Trimming took 5 bases from V and 5 from J, leaving 12 bases between them. Germline V gene sequence: CDR1 GTSNPN, CDR2 SVGIG (reference sequence). The CDR3 is made up of 12 amino acids. This chain's CDR3 is CAWWGQFYGYTF. In DNA form, the CDR3 reads TGTGCCTGGTGGGGGCAATTTTATGGCTACACCTTC.

V is TRBV21-1 and J is TRBJ1-4. TRBV21-1 is an annotated pseudogene. CDR3 length: 17 residues. DNA of the CDR3: TGTGCCAGCAGCGCCCCCCCAAGCCTCACTAGGGCTGAAAAACTGTTTTTT. This encodes CASSAPPSLTRAEKLFF.

The chain employs TRBV18 and TRBJ1-2; D is ambiguous. There are 13 residues in the CDR3. Per the germline V gene, CDR1 is KGHSH and CDR2 is LQKENI. Trimming removed 0 bases at V and 5 bases at J, with 7 bases between. The CDR3 loop is CASSPPEVYGYTF. CDR3 coding DNA: TGTGCCAGCTCACCACCTGAGGTGTATGGCTACACCTTC. Complete variable domain (other parts from reference TRBV18 and TRBJ1-2): NAGVMQNPRHLVRRRGQEARLRCSPMKGHSHVYWYRQLPEEGLKFMVYLQKENIIDESGMPKERFSAEFPKEGPSILRIQQVVRGDSAAYFCASSPPEVYGYTFGSGTRLTVV.

The chain combines TRBV5-4 with TRBJ2-3, with TRBD2 identical over 8 bases. The CDR3 covers 16 residues. V shed 10 bases, J shed 2 bases, and the junction held 15 bases outside the gene matches. CDR1 is SGHNT, CDR2 YYREEE, per germline (reference sequence). CDR3 nucleotide sequence: TGTGCCTCCGGGGGGGGCGGGGGCAAAGTCACAGATACGCAGTATTTT. This sequence encodes CASGGGGGKVTDTQYF.

The chain combines TRBV6-1 with TRBJ1-1; no clear D gene. Trimming shortened V by 4 bases and J by 6 bases, and 15 bases separated the two germline ends. The germline gives CDR1 MNHNS, CDR2 SASEGT. The CDR3 totals 14 residues. The CDR3 region has the DNA TGTGCCAGCAGTGGTGGTCCGGGCGGGTCTGAAGCTTTCTTT. It specifies CASSGGPGGSEAFF.

V and J are TRBV5-6 and TRBJ2-1, with TRBD1 matching 8 bases. The CDR3 is 12 amino acids. Germline-derived CDR1 and CDR2 are SGHDT and YYEEEE. With 4 bases clipped from V and 8 bases from J, the junction kept 2 bases outside the gene matches. The CDR3 DNA is TGTGCCAGCAGCCTCAGGGGGCATGAGCAGTTCTTC. This encodes CASSLRGHEQFF.

V gene TRBV11-3 combines with J gene TRBJ2-3, with no clear D. V lost 5 bases and J 0 bases, leaving 3 bases between the germline ends. Germline CDR1 is SGHNT and CDR2 is YENEEA. The CDR3 length is 12 residues. The CDR3 DNA reads as TGTGCCAGCAGCCCAAGCACAGATACGCAGTATTTT. Translated, it gives CASSPSTDTQYF.

The rearrangement joins TRBV9 to TRBJ1-2, with 10 bases aligning to TRBD1. The CDR3 loop spans 17 amino acids. Germline values: CDR1 SGDLS, CDR2 YYNGEE. The junction had 15 bases not matched to a gene; V was cut back by 3 bases and J by 7 bases. CDR3 in DNA: TGTGCCAGCAGCGCGGTGCCGGGACAGGGGAATCAAGGTGGCTACACCTTC. Amino acids: CASSAVPGQGNQGGYTF. Full variable domain (rest looked up from reference TRBV9 and TRBJ1-2): DSGVTQTPKHLITATGQRVTLRCSPRSGDLSVYWYQQSLDQGLQFLIQYYNGEERAKGNILERFSAQQFPDLHSELNLSSLELGDSALYFCASSAVPGQGNQGGYTFGSGTRLTVV.

This clone appeared a single time. The rearrangement joins TRBV7-8 to TRBJ1-2; 7 bases map to TRBD1. The CDR3 consists of 14 residues. Looked up from germline, CDR1 is SGHVS and CDR2 is FQNEAQ. Trimming took 3 bases from V and 7 from J; bases not matched to a gene: 8. CDR3 coding DNA: TGTGCCAGCAGCTTCTTACAGGGGATCGGTGGCTACACCTTC. Its translation is CASSFLQGIGGYTF. Using reference TRBV7-8 and TRBJ1-2 for the parts outside the CDR3, the full variable domain is GAGVSQSPRYKVAKRGQDVALRCDPISGHVSLFWYQQALGQGPEFLTYFQNEAQLDKSGLPSDRFFAERPEGSVSTLKIQRTQQEDSAVYLCASSFLQGIGGYTFGSGTRLTVV.